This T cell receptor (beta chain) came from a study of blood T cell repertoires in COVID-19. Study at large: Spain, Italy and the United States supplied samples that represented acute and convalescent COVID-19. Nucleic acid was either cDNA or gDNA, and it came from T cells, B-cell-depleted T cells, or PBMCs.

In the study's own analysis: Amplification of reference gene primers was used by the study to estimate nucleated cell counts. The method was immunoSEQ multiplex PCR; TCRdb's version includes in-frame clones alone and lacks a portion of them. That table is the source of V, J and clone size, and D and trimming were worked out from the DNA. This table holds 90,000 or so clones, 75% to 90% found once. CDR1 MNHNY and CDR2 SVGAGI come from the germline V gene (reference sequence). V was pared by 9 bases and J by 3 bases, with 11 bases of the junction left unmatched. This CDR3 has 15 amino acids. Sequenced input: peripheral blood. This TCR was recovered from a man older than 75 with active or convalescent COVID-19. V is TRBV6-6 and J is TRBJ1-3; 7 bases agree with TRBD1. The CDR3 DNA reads TGTGCCAGATTTCCCCGAACAGGGGATGGAAACACCATATATTTT. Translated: CARFPRTGDGNTIYF.